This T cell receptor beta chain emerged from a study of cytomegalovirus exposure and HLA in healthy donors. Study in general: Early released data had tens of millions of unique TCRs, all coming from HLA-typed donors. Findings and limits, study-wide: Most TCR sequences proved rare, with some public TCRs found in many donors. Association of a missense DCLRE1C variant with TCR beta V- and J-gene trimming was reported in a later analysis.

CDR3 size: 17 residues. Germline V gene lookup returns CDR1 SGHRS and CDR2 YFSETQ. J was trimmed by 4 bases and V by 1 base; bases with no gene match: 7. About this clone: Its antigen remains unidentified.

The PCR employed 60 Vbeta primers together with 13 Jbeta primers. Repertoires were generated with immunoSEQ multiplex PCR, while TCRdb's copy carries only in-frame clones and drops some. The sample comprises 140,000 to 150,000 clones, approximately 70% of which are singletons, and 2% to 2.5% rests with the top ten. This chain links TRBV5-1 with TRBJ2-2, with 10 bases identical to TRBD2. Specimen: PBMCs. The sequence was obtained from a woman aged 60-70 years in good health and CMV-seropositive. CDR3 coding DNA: TGCGCCAGCAGCTTGTACCCTAGCGGGAGCGGCACCGGGGAGCTGTTTTTT. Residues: CASSLYPSGSGTGELFF.